This record concerns one T cell receptor beta chain sequence. The antigen is undetermined. At one of its ends the junction is not consistent with the germline gene, which may arise from a read error. This sample was taken from a study of regulatory T cells in long-lasting Graves disease. Study-wide points: Persistent patients shared more public clonotypes (2,741) than newly diagnosed patients (roughly 960).

CDR3 length equals 16 residues. Germline V gives CDR1 LNHDA, CDR2 SQIVND (reference sequence). Libraries of TCR beta came from iRepertoire HTBI primers plus Arm-PCR of CDR3 regions. In TCRdb, the multiplex PCR reads were re-called with MiXCR into one record per CDR3 protein. The table records nearly 350,000 distinct CDR3 sequences, about 20% of them present only once. The time point is: persistent/refractory GD, antithyroid drugs over 5 years with positive TRAb. Following extraction of RNA from PBMCs, that RNA was used to make the TCR library. Sequenced material: peripheral blood mononuclear cells (PBMCs), taken when the disease was refractory, from a patient treated with antithyroid drugs. V gene TRBV19 combines with J gene TRBJ1-5; maybe TRBD1 (5 bases). This sequence was found in a female donor with Graves disease. In DNA form, the CDR3 reads TGTGCCAGTAGTTTCCGAGGGGAAGGTGGCAATCAGCCCCGGCATTTT. Translating it yields CASSFRGEGGNQPRHF.